The 16 T cell receptor beta chains given below trace back to one sample, sequenced in a study of T cell repertoires in cytomegalovirus infection. TCRdb called the reads again in MiXCR, with one record for every CDR3 protein. The data show some 180,000 distinct CDR3 sequences, with about 21% seen just once and approximately 3% held by the top ten. The specimen was PBMCs. The receptors stem from a human donor in good health (CMV status not recorded). Some clones in this sample may be carry-over from other donors' samples.

This clonotype was detected many times. V and J are TRBV5-5 and TRBJ2-1; D might be TRBD1 (6 bases). This CDR3 has 14 amino acids. Trimming cost V 2 bases and J 6 bases, with 12 bases left between them. The germline V gene has CDR1 SGHKS and CDR2 YYEKEE (reference sequence). This CDR3 is CASSFLDSRNEQFF. For the CDR3, the DNA is TGTGCCAGCAGCTTTCTGGACAGCCGCAATGAGCAGTTCTTC. The full variable domain, with the rest looked up from reference TRBV5-5 and TRBJ2-1, is DAGVTQSPTHLIKTRGQQVTLRCSPISGHKSVSWYQQVLGQGPQFIFQYYEKEERGRGNFPDRFSARQFPNYSSELNVNALLLGDSALYLCASSFLDSRNEQFFGPGTRLTVL.

This clonotype came up a few times. The chain combines TRBV15 with TRBJ2-4; TRBD2 matches at 11 bases. The CDR3 consists of 17 residues. Germline-derived CDR1 and CDR2 are LNHNV and YYDKDF (reference sequence). The V segment lost 0 bases and the J segment 5 bases; nucleotides outside the gene matches: 6. The CDR3 DNA sequence: TGTGCCACCAGCAGAGATGGGTGGGGACTAGCGGAAAACATTCAGTACTTC. It is translated as CATSRDGWGLAENIQYF.

A single count supports this clonotype. This may come from a read error, since a much larger clone is one base off. The V gene is TRBV7-2, the J gene TRBJ2-7, with a weak D call TRBD1 (6 bases). Germline V gene data show CDR1 as SGHTA and CDR2 as FQGNSA. The length of the CDR3 is 13 residues. CDR3 sequence (DNA): TGTGCCAGCACCCCGGACAGTTCCTGCGAGCAGTACTTC. Protein sequence: CASTPDSSCEQYF.

This clonotype was seen ten or more times. The V and J genes are TRBV7-2 and TRBJ2-3, with 8 bases aligning to TRBD2. Trimming took 5 bases from V and 3 from J; bases not matched to a gene: 10. This CDR3 comprises 16 residues. Germline CDR1 and CDR2: SGHTA and FQGNSA. CDR3 in amino acids: CASSAHGTSSTDTQYF. In DNA form, the CDR3 reads TGTGCCAGCAGCGCCCATGGGACTAGTTCTACAGATACGCAGTATTTT.

In its sample, this clonotype was seen a few times. V and J are TRBV7-3 and TRBJ2-2; D gene unclear. The CDR3 is made up of 13 amino acids. Per germline, CDR1 SGHTA and CDR2 FQGTGA. V was clipped by 6 bases and J by 6 bases, with 11 bases between them. For the CDR3, the DNA is TGTGCCAGCAGGTCGGAGTGGTCCGGGGAGCTGTTTTTT. This translates into CASRSEWSGELFF. Complete variable domain (other parts from reference TRBV7-3 and TRBJ2-2): GAGVSQTPSNKVTEKGKYVELRCDPISGHTALYWYRQSLGQGPEFLIYFQGTGAADDSGLPNDRFFAVRPEGSVSTLKIQRTERGDSAVYLCASRSEWSGELFFGEGSRLTVL.

This chain links TRBV6-1 with TRBJ1-2, with 8 bases identical to TRBD1. The V and J ends lost 7 bases and 5 bases, in that order; junction bases with no gene match: 6. This CDR3 contains 13 residues. The germline gives CDR1 MNHNS, CDR2 SASEGT. CDR3 nucleotides: TGTGCCAGCAATGGACAGGGAGGGTATGGCTACACCTTC. Translation gives CASNGQGGYGYTF.

This rearrangement joins TRBV2 to TRBJ2-7, with D tentatively TRBD2 (6 bases). V lost 2 bases and J lost 2, with 13 bases in between. This CDR3 spans 15 amino acids. Germline V gene lookup returns CDR1 SNHLY and CDR2 FYNNEI. The chain's CDR3 is CASSETLSGTYEQYF. In DNA form, the CDR3 reads TGTGCCAGCAGTGAAACGCTTAGCGGCACCTACGAGCAGTACTTC.

This clonotype turned up a few times. In DNA, the CDR3 is TGTGCCAGCAGTTTGGGGTCGGCCTCCTACGAGCAGTACTTC. Translation gives CASSLGSASYEQYF. The chain combines TRBV12-3 or TRBV12-4 with TRBJ2-7; D not certain. The CDR3 is 14 amino acids. The ends were cut back, 3 bases at V and 0 bases at J, with 9 bases in the middle.

The V call is TRBV18, the J call TRBJ2-1, with 15 nucleotides matching TRBD2. V lost 2 bases and J lost 0; bases outside the gene matches: 14. CDR3 length: 22 amino acids. Germline V CDR1 and CDR2: KGHSH, LQKENI. The CDR3 sequence: CASSPDATGTSGRLSSYNEQFF. For the CDR3, the DNA is TGTGCCAGCTCACCAGACGCCACCGGGACTAGCGGGAGGCTGAGCTCCTACAATGAGCAGTTCTTC.

This clonotype was found many times. The chain couples TRBV7-8 to TRBJ1-1; D unresolved. The CDR3 contains 13 residues. Trimming took 5 bases from V and 7 from J, leaving 14 bases between them. Germline V gene data show CDR1 as SGHVS and CDR2 as FQNEAQ. In DNA form, the CDR3 reads TGTGCCAGCAGCCTGGAGAATCGGGTTGAAGCTTTCTTT. Its protein is CASSLENRVEAFF.

This clonotype has ten or more counts. The chain joins TRBV7-2 to TRBJ1-1, with 8 bases fitting TRBD1. Germline CDR1 is SGHTA and CDR2 is FQGNSA. J lost 2 bases, V lost 1 base, and 6 bases had no gene match. The CDR3 runs 16 residues. This CDR3 is CASSLVWTGLNTEAFF. The CDR3 DNA is TGTGCCAGCAGCTTAGTTTGGACAGGGCTTAACACTGAAGCTTTCTTT.

J is TRBJ2-2 and V is TRBV10-1; 7 positions agree with TRBD2. The CDR3 contains 13 residues. Per germline, CDR1 WNHNN and CDR2 SYGVQD (reference sequence). Trimming removed 11 bases from V and 0 bases from J; junction bases left unmatched: 3. CDR3 coding DNA: TGCGCCCCCCGGGAGGCGAACACCGGGGAGCTGTTTTTT. It yields the protein CAPREANTGELFF.

This clonotype was picked up many times. The chain combines TRBV7-2 with TRBJ2-3; 13 nucleotides align to TRBD2. Germline V gene lookup returns CDR1 SGHTA and CDR2 FQGNSA. With 5 bases clipped from V and 8 bases from J, the junction kept 7 bases outside the gene matches. The CDR3 spans 15 residues. The CDR3 region has the DNA TGTGCCAGCAGCCAAGGACTAGCGGGGGTTGGTACGCAGTATTTT. This codes for CASSQGLAGVGTQYF.

This clonotype has a count of ten or more. The chain couples TRBV7-8 to TRBJ2-5; D is unresolved. The CDR3 contains 14 residues. The ends were cut back, 8 bases at V and 4 bases at J, with 17 bases in the middle. CDR1 is SGHVS, CDR2 FQNEAQ, per germline. In nucleotides, the CDR3 is TGTGCCAGCGGTAAAGAACGGCTCCGAGAGACCCAGTACTTC. Translating gives CASGKERLRETQYF.

In its sample, this clonotype was seen many times. This chain connects TRBV12-3 or TRBV12-4 to TRBJ1-5; D unclear. The CDR3 spans 15 residues. V lost 3 bases, J lost 1 base, and 10 bases lay in between. CDR3 sequence reads: CASSFVGGSNQPQHF. In DNA form, the CDR3 reads TGTGCCAGCAGTTTTGTAGGTGGAAGCAATCAGCCCCAGCATTTT.

This clonotype has ten or more counts. The rearrangement links TRBV12-3 or TRBV12-4 to TRBJ1-1; TRBD1 matches at 7 bases. There are 14 residues in the CDR3. After removal of 4 bases from V and 3 bases from J, the junction contained 5 bases not matched to a gene. The CDR3 loop reads CASSYTGVDTEAFF. CDR3 bases: TGTGCCAGCAGTTATACAGGGGTAGACACTGAAGCTTTCTTT.